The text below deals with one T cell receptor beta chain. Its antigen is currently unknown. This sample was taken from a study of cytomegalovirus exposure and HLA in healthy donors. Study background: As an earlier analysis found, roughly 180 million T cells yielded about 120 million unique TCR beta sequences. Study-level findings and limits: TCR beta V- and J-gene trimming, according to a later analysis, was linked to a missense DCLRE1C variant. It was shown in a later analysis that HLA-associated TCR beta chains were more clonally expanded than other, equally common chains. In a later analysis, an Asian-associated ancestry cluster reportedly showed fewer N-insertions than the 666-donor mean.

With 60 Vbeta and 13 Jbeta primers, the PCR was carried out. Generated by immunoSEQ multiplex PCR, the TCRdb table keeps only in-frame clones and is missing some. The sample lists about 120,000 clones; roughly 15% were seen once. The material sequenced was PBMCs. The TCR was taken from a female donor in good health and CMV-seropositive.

The DNA for the CDR3 is TGTGCCAGCAGCTTAGTGATCAGGGGAGGGGAAGAGACCCAGTACTTC. Protein product: CASSLVIRGGEETQYF. The V gene is TRBV11-2, the J gene TRBJ2-5, with D tentatively TRBD2 (7 bases). Germline V gene data show CDR1 as SGHAT and CDR2 as FQNNGV. The CDR3 loop spans 16 amino acids. V was trimmed by 1 base and J by 3 bases, leaving 15 bases between them.